This T cell receptor (beta chain) was captured by sequencing in a study of T cell responses to AZD1222 COVID-19 vaccine. This CDR3 has 14 amino acids. Germline lookup yields CDR1 SGHNT and CDR2 YENEEA. The V end lost 7 bases, the J end lost 1 base, and 14 bases lay between the germline ends. As regards this clone: Its cognate antigen is unknown.

Using immunoSEQ multiplex PCR, the repertoire was profiled, and TCRdb retains in-frame clones only, with some absent. The data show approximately 92,000 clones, with about 90% seen just once and around 3.1% held by the top ten. The study, taken as a whole, reports: Spike-specific TCR breadth and depth grew following two AZD1222 doses. At 160-218 and 743-854, vaccine-associated CD4 TCRs were dominant, and they spanned spike. Clonal diversity was possibly underestimated, and the donors were mostly white British, with more females.

The sequence came from an adult in good health. This specimen consisted of peripheral blood, obtained on day 0 of AZD1222 vaccination. The rearrangement joins TRBV11-3 to TRBJ2-7; D not resolved. The chain's CDR3 is CASKVLIRSYEQYV. CDR3 coding DNA: TGTGCCAGCAAAGTGCTGATCCGGTCCTACGAGCAGTACGTC.